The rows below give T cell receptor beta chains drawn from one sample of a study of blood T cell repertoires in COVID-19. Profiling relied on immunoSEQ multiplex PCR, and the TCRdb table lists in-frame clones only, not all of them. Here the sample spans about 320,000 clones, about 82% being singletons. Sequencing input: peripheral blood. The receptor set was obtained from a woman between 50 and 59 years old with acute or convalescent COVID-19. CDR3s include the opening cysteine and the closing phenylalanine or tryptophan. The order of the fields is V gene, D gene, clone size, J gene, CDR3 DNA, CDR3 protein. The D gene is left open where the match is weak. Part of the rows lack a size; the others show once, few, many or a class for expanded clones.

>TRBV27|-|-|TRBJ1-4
TGTGCCAGCAGTTTAAAGCTTAATGAAAAACTGTTTTTT
CASSLKLNEKLFF
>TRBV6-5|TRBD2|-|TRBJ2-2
TGTGCCAGCAGTTACTCGGCGGGAGGGGTCACCGGGGAGCTGTTTTTT
CASSYSAGGVTGELFF
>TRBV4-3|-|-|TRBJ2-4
TGCGCCAGCAGTCAAGACCCAGGCCCTGAACCCAAAAACATTCAGTACTTC
CASSQDPGPEPKNIQYF
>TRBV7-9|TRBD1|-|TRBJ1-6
TGTGCCAGCAGCCCCAGCGGAGACAGGGGAGGTCCCCTCCACTTT
CASSPSGDRGGPLHF
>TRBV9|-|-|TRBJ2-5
TGTGCCAGCAGCGTAGGGGGACTGCACCAAGAGACCCAGTACTTC
CASSVGGLHQETQYF
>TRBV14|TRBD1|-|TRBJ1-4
TGTGCCAGCAGCCGACAGGGAACTAATGAAAAACTGTTTTTT
CASSRQGTNEKLFF
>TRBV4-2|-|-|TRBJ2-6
TGTGCCAGCAGCCAAATTAACAGGGCTTCTGGGGCCAACGTCCTGACTTTC
CASSQINRASGANVLTF
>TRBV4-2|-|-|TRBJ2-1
TGTGCCAGCAGCCAAGTGAGCGACAATGAGCAGTTCTTC
CASSQVSDNEQFF
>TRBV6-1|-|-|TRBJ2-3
TGTGCCAGCAGTGAAGCTCTCAAACTACTCACAGATACGCAGTATTTT
CASSEALKLLTDTQYF
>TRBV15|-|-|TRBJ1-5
TGTGCCACCAGCAGTGCAGTGTATAGCAATCAGCCCCAGCATTTT
CATSSAVYSNQPQHF
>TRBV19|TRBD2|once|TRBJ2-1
TGTGCCAGTAGTATAGAAAGGGCCAGCGGGAAGGATGAGCAGTTCTTC
CASSIERASGKDEQFF
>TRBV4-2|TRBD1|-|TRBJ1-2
TGTGCCAGCAGCCCGACCTACAGGACAGGGCCTGGCTACACCTTC
CASSPTYRTGPGYTF
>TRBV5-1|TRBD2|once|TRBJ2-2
TGCGCCAGCAGCGGAGGACTAGCGGGAGGTACCACCGGGGAGCTGTTTTTT
CASSGGLAGGTTGELFF
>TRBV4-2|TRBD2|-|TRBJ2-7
TGTGCCAGCAGCCAAGAGCTAGCGGGAGCTAACGAGCAGTACTTC
CASSQELAGANEQYF
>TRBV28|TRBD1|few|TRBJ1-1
TGTGCCAGCAGTTCCGAGACAGGGTTGGGCACTGAAGCTTTCTTT
CASSSETGLGTEAFF
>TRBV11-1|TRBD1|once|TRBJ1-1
TGTGCCAGCAGCCAGGACAGGGGTAGGGAAGCTTTCTTT
CASSQDRGREAFF
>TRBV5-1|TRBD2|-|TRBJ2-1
TGCGCCAGCTCTCGGACTAGCAGCTACAATGAGCAGTTCTTC
CASSRTSSYNEQFF
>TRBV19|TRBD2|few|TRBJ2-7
TGTGCCAGTAGTCCCCTCGGCAGGGAGGGGTCTCGCAGCTCCTACGAGCAGTACTTC
CASSPLGREGSRSSYEQYF
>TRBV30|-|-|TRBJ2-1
TGTGCCTGGGGTTCTAGGTATGAGCAGTTCTTC
CAWGSRYEQFF
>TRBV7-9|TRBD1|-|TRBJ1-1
TGTGCCAGCAGCTCCACCTCCAGGGGGAGTGAAGCTTTCTTT
CASSSTSRGSEAFF
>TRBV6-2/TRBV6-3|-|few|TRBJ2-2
TGTGCCAGCAGCCTTATTAGCACCGGGGAGCTGTTTTTT
CASSLISTGELFF
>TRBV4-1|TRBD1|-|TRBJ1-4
TGCGCCAGCACTGGACAGGCTGAAAAACTGTTTTTT
CASTGQAEKLFF
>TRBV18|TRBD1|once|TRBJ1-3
TGTGCCAGCTCACCCCTCAGCAGGGGGGAAGGAAACACCATATATTTT
CASSPLSRGEGNTIYF
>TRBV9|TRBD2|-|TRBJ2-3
TGTGCCAGCAGCGTAGGGCTAGCGGTTAGCACAGATACGCAGTATTTT
CASSVGLAVSTDTQYF
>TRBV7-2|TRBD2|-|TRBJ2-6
TGTGCCAGCAGCTTAGTTTTGGGACTAGCGGTCTCTGGGGCCAACGTCCTGACTTTC
CASSLVLGLAVSGANVLTF
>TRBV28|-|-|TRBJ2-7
TGTGCCAGCTTGGATCATGGGCAGGGAAGTTACGAGCAGTACTTC
CASLDHGQGSYEQYF
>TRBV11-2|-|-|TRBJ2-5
TGTGCCAGCAGACCACGCCCGGACAGTCCACAAGAGACCCAGTACTTC
CASRPRPDSPQETQYF